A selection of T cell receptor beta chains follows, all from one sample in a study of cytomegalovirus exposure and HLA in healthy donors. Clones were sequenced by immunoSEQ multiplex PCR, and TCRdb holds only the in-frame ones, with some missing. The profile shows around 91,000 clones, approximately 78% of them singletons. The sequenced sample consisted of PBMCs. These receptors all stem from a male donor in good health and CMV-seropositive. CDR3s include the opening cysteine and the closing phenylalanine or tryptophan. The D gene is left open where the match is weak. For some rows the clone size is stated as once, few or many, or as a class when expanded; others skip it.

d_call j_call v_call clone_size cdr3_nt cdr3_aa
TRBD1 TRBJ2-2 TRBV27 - TGTGCCAGCAGTTTCGGACAGGACACCGGGGAGCTGTTTTTT CASSFGQDTGELFF
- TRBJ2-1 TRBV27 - TGTGCCAGCAGTCTCGAGCGGAGTTACAATGAGCAGTTCTTC CASSLERSYNEQFF
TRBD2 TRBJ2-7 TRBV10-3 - TGTGCCATCAGTGAGCACAGCGGGAGAAGCTCCTACGAGCAGTACTTC CAISEHSGRSSYEQYF
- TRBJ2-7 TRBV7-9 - TGTGCCAGCGGGAGCCAGAACGAGCAGTACTTC CASGSQNEQYF
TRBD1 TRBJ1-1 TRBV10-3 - TGTGCCATCGGATGGACAGGGCCAAACACTGAAGCTTTCTTT CAIGWTGPNTEAFF
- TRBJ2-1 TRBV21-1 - TGTGCCAGCAGCAACTGTCGAGCGGGGGCCCATGAGCAGTTCTTC CASSNCRAGAHEQFF
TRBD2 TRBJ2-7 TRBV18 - TGTGCCAGCTCACCACCCAGGACTAGCGGGAGTACCTACGAGCAGTACTTC CASSPPRTSGSTYEQYF
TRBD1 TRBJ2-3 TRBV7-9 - TGTGCCAGCAGCTTAGGACAGGGGGCAGATACGCAGTATTTT CASSLGQGADTQYF
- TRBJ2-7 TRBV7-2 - TGTGCCAGCAGCTTAGCCGGGAACTACGAGCAGTACTTC CASSLAGNYEQYF
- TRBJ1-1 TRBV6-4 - TGTGCCAGCAGAGATACAGACAGGAACACTGAAGCTTTCTTT CASRDTDRNTEAFF
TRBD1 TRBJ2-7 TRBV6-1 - TGTGCCAGCAGTGAAGTGGGACAGGGGAGGGAGCAGTACTTC CASSEVGQGREQYF
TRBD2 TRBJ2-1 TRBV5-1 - TGCGCCAGCAGCTTGGCCGGACTAGCGGGAGGGAATACTGAGCAGTTCTTC CASSLAGLAGGNTEQFF
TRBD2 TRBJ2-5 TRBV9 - TGTGCCAGCAGCGCCAGGACTAGTCAGGAGACCCAGTACTTC CASSARTSQETQYF
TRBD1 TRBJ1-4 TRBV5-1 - TGCGCCAGCCGGGGACAGGGGGCCAGTGAAAAACTGTTTTTT CASRGQGASEKLFF
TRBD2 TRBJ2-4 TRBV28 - TGTGCCAGCAGTCCAAGCGGGAGGGCCCTTCAAAGCATAGTAGGCAAAAACATTCAGTACTTC CASSPSGRALQSIVGKNIQYF
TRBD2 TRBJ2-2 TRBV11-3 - TGTGCCAGCAGCTTGAGCAGCGGGATCCCCGGGGAGCTGTTTTTT CASSLSSGIPGELFF
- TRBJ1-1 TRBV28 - TGTGCCAGCAGTTTAAGGGGTAGCACTGAAGCTTTCTTT CASSLRGSTEAFF
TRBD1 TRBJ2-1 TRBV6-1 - TGTGCCAGCAGTGAGACAGGGGGCGCCTACAATGAGCAGTTCTTC CASSETGGAYNEQFF
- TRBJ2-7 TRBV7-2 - TGTGCCAGCAGTCTAGAGGTGTCAGGGTGGCGCTCCTACGAGCAGTACTTC CASSLEVSGWRSYEQYF
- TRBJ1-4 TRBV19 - TGTGCCAGTAGTATAGGGCAGAGGACAACTAATGAAAAACTGTTTTTT CASSIGQRTTNEKLFF
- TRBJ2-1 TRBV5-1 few TGCGCCAGCAGCTGGGGACTTGGGGTGGATGAGCAGTTCTTC CASSWGLGVDEQFF
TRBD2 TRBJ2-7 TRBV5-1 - TGCGCCAGCAGCTTGGCGAGCGGGAGAGTATTATACGAGCAGTACTTC CASSLASGRVLYEQYF
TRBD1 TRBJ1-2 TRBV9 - TGTGCCAGCAGCGCTGGCAGGGGGTTATGGTATGGCTACACCTTC CASSAGRGLWYGYTF
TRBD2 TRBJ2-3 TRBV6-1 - TGTGCCAGCAGTGGGATTAGGACTAGCGCTAGCACAGATACGCAGTATTTT CASSGIRTSASTDTQYF
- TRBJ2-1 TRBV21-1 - TGTGCCAGCAGCCTCCGACTAGCGGGAGTTTGTGGGCAGTTCTTC CASSLRLAGVCGQFF
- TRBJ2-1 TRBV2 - TGTGCCAGCAGTGGACGGAGAAATGAGCAGTTCTTC CASSGRRNEQFF
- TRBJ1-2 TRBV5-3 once TGTGCCAGAAGCTTATCGGGCTACACCTTC CARSLSGYTF
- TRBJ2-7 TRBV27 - TGTGCCAGCAGTTCCTACAGGGCTGTGGACGAGCAGTACTTC CASSSYRAVDEQYF
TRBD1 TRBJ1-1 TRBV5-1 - TGCGCCAGCAGCCGAGGGACAGGGCCCAACACTGAAGCTTTCTTT CASSRGTGPNTEAFF
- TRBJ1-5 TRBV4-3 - TGCGCCAGCAGCCAAGAATCGGGAAATCAGCCCCAGCATTTT CASSQESGNQPQHF
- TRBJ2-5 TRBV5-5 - TGTGCCAGCAGCGGCCCCAGGACAGCTAAAGAGACCCAGTACTTC CASSGPRTAKETQYF
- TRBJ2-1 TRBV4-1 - TGCGCCAGCAGCCAAGAGGCAGTTAGGCCCTTAGCTGGTGAGCAGTTCTTC CASSQEAVRPLAGEQFF
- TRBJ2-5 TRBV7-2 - TGTGCCAGCAGCTTAGAGGGGTGGGAGACCCAGTACTTC CASSLEGWETQYF